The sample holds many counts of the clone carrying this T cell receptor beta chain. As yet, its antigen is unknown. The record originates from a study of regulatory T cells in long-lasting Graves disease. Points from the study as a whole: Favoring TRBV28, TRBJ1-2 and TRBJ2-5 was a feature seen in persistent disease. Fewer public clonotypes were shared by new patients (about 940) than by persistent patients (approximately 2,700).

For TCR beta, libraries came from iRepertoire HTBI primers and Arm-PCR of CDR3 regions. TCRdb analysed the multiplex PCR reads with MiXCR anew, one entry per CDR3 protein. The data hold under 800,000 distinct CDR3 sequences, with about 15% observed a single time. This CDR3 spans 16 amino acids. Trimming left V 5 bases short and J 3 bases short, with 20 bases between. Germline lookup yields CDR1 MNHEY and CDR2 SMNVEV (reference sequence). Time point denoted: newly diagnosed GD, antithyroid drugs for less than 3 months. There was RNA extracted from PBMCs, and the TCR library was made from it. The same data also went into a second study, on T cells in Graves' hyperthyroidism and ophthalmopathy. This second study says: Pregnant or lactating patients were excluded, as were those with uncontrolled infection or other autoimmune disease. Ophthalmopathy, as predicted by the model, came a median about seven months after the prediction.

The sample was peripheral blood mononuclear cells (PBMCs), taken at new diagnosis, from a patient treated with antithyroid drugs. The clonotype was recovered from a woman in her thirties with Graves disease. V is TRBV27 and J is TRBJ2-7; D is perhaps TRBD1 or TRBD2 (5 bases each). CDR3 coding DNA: TGTGCCAGCAGTCCCTCGCCAGGGACGACCGTCTACGAGCAGTACTTC. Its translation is CASSPSPGTTVYEQYF.